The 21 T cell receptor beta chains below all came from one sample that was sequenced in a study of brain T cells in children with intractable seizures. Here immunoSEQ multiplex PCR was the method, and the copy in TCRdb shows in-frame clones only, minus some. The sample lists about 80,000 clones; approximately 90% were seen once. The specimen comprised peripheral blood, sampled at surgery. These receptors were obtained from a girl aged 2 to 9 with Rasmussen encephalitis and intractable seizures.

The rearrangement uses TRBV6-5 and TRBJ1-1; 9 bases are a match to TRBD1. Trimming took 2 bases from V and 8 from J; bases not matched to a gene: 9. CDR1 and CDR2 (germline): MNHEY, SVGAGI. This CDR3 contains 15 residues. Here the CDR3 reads CASSYGGTGKPEAFF. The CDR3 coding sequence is TGTGCCAGCAGTTACGGGGGGACAGGGAAGCCCGAAGCTTTCTTT.

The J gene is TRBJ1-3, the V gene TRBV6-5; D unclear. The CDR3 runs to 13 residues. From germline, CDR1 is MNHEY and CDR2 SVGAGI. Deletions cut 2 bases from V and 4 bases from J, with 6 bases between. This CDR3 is CASSYELGNTIYF. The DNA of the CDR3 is TGTGCCAGCAGTTACGAATTGGGAAACACCATATATTTT.

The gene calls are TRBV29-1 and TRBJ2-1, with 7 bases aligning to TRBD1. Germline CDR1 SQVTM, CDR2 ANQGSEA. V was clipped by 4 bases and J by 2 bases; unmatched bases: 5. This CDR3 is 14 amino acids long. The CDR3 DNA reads TGCAGCGTTGTCCGGGGACAGACCTACAATGAGCAGTTCTTC. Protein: CSVVRGQTYNEQFF.

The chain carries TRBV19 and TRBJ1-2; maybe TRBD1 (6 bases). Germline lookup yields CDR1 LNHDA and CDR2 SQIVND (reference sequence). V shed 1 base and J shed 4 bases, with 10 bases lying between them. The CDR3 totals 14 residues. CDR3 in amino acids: CASSIGRTAYGYTF. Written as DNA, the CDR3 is TGTGCCAGTAGTATAGGACGGACAGCCTATGGCTACACCTTC.

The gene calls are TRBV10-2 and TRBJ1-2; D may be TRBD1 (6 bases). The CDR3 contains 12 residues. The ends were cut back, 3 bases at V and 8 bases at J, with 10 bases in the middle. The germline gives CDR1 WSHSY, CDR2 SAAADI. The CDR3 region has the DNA TGCGCCAGCAGTGATCCAGGGGAAGGCTACACCTTC. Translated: CASSDPGEGYTF.

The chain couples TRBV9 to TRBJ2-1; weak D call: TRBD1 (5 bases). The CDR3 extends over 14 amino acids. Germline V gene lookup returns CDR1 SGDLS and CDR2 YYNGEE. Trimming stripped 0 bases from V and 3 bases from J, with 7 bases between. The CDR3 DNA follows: TGTGCCAGCAGCGTAGATCAGGGCTACAATGAGCAGTTCTTC. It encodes CASSVDQGYNEQFF.

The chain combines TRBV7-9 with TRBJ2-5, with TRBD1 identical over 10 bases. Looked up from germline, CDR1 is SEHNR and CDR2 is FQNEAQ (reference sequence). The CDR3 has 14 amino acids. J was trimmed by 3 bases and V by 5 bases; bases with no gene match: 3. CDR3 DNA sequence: TGTGCCAGCAGCCCGACAGGGGGCGAAGAGACCCAGTACTTC. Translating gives CASSPTGGEETQYF.

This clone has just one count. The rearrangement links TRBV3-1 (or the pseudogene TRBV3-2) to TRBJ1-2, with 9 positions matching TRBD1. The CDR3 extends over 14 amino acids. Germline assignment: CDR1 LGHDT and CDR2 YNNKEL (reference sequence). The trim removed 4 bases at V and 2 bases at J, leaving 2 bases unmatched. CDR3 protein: CASSPDRGNYGYTF. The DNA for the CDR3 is TGTGCCAGCAGCCCAGACAGGGGGAACTATGGCTACACCTTC.

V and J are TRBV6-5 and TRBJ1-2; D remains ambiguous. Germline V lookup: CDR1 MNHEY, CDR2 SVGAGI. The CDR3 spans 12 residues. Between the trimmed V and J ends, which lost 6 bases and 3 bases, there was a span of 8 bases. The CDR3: CASSPDDYGYTF. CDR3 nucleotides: TGTGCCAGCAGCCCCGATGACTATGGCTACACCTTC.

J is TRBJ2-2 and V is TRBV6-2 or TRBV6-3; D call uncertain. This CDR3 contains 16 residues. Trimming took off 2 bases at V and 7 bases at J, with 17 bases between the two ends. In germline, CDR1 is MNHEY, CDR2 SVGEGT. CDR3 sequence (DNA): TGTGCCAGCAGTTACGCGGCCCCACTGGGTGGCGGGGAGCTGTTTTTT. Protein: CASSYAAPLGGGELFF.

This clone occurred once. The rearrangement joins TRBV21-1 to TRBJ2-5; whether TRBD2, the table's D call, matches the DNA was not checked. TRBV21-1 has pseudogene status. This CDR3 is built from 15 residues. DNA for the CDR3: TGTGCCAGCAGCAACACGGGGAGACAACAAGAGACCCAGTACTTC. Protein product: CASSNTGRQQETQYF.

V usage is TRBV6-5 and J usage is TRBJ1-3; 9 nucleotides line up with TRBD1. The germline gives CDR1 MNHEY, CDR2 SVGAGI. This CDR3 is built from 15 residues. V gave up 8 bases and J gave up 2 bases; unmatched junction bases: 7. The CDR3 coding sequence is TGTGCCAGCGGGGACAGGGCCGGCACTGGAAACACCATATATTTT. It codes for CASGDRAGTGNTIYF.

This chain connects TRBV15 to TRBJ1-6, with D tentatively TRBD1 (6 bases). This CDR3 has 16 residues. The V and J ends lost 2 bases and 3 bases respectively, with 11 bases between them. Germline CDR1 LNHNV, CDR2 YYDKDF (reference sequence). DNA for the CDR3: TGTGCCACCAGCAGAAGAACAGGGTTCTATAATTCACCCCTCCACTTT. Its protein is CATSRRTGFYNSPLHF.

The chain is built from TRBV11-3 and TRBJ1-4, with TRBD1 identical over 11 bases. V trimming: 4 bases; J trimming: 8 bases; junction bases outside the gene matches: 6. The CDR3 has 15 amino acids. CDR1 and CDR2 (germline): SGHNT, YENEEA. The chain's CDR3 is CASSSTGTGGEKLFF. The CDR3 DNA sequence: TGTGCCAGCAGCTCTACCGGGACAGGGGGGGAAAAACTGTTTTTT.

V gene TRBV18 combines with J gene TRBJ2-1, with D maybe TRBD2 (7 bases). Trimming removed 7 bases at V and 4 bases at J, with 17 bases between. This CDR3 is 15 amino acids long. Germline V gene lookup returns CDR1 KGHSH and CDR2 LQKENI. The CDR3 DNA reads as TGTGCCAGCTACCGAGGGGGGGGCATATACAATGAGCAGTTCTTC. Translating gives CASYRGGGIYNEQFF.

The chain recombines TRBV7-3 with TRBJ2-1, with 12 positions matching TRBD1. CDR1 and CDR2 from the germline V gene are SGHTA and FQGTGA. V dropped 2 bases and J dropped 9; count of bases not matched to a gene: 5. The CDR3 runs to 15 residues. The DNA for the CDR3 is TGTGCCAGCAGCTTAGGGACAGGGGGCCAAGGTGAGCAGTTCTTC. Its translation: CASSLGTGGQGEQFF.

This CDR3 is CASSVDRGLNTEAFF. The CDR3 DNA reads TGTGCCAGCAGCGTAGATCGGGGGCTGAACACTGAAGCTTTCTTT. The V call is TRBV9, the J call TRBJ1-1; perhaps TRBD1 as D (6 bases). V gave up 0 bases and J gave up 0 bases, with 9 bases separating them. The CDR3 sequence is 15 residues long. The germline V gene encodes CDR1 SGDLS and CDR2 YYNGEE. Full variable domain (outside the CDR3, taken from reference TRBV9 and TRBJ1-1): DSGVTQTPKHLITATGQRVTLRCSPRSGDLSVYWYQQSLDQGLQFLIQYYNGEERAKGNILERFSAQQFPDLHSELNLSSLELGDSALYFCASSVDRGLNTEAFFGQGTRLTVV.

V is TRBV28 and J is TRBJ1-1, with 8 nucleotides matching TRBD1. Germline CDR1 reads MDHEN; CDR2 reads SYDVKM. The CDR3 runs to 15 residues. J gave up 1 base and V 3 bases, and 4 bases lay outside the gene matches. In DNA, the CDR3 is TGTGCCAGCAGTTTGGCGGGGACAGGGAACACTGAAGCTTTCTTT. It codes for CASSLAGTGNTEAFF.

The DNA of the CDR3 is TGCGCCAGCAGCTCGCTGGGACTAGCGGGAGCCCGAGGTATGAATGAGCAGTTCTTC. Its protein product is CASSSLGLAGARGMNEQFF. The J gene is TRBJ2-1, the V gene TRBV5-1; 14 bases agree with TRBD2. This CDR3 region has 19 residues. In germline, CDR1 is SGHRS, CDR2 YFSETQ. V lost 3 bases, J lost 7 bases, and 15 bases stayed unmatched.

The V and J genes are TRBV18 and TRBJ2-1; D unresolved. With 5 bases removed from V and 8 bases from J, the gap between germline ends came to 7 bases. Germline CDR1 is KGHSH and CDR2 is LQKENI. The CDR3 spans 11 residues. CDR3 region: CASSSTYEQFF. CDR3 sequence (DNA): TGTGCCAGCTCATCAACGTATGAGCAGTTCTTC.

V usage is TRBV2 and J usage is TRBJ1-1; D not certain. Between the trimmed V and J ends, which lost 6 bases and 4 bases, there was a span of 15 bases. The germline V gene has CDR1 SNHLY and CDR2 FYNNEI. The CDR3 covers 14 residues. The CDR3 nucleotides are TGTGCCAGCAGGAGGGAGGGCGGATCCACTGAAGCTTTCTTT. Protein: CASRREGGSTEAFF.